The present entry profiles one TCR beta chain with its context. Its antigen remains unidentified. Trimming left V 2 bases short and J 1 base short, with 21 bases between. This CDR3 comprises 19 residues. Produced via immunoSEQ multiplex PCR; TCRdb's table is partial and in-frame only. The sample lists about 170,000 clones; 80% to 95% were seen once. The data are from a study of T cell responses to AZD1222 COVID-19 vaccine. Broader study findings: Among spike-specific TCRs, nearly half reportedly target unmutated variant regions. Spike-specific TCR breadth and depth went up after people got two AZD1222 doses.

This chain links TRBV23-1 with TRBJ1-5; possible D gene TRBD1, 6 bases. TRBV23-1 falls under the ORF class, with uncertain function. This sequence originates from an adult in good health. The specimen was peripheral blood, collected on day 0 of AZD1222 vaccination. CDR3 coding DNA: TGCGCCAGCAGTCAACCGCCTCACGGGAGGGGGTTAAGCAATCAGCCCCAGCATTTT. Translation gives CASSQPPHGRGLSNQPQHF.